This TCR beta chain emerged from a study of T-cell reconstitution after alpha-beta-depleted transplantation in children. This sample's TCRbeta library carried unique molecular identifier barcodes. TCRdb redid the calling of the PCR reads with MiXCR, one entry per CDR3 protein. The sample has roughly 610,000 distinct CDR3 sequences; about 11% are singletons. This clonotype was observed a few times. This CDR3 has 14 amino acids. J lost 6 bases, V lost 0 bases, and 6 bases had no gene match. Germline V gene data show CDR1 as SGHRS and CDR2 as YFSETQ. The receptor was isolated from a human donor who donated a stem cell graft to a child with acute myeloid leukemia. Sequencing was performed on PBMCs from the stem cell graft donor, taken from the stem cell graft. The V gene is TRBV5-1, the J gene TRBJ2-7; 7 bases are a match to TRBD2. The CDR3 sequence: CASSLVSGSIEQYF. The DNA for the CDR3 is TGCGCCAGCAGCTTGGTTAGCGGGTCGATCGAGCAGTACTTC.